These T cell receptor beta chains were read from a single sample in a study of shared clonotypes between healthy human individuals. Data came from immunoSEQ multiplex PCR; TCRdb stores just in-frame clones and leaves some out. The sample yields about 980,000 clones, 60% to 85% seen once. The sequencing input was memory CD4+ T cells sorted from blood. The receptors come from a young man in good health. Each CDR3 is given with its conserved first and last residue. D genes are given only for firm matches. Rows may omit the clone size; those that give it use once, few, many or a size class.

D,V,J,size,DNA,CDR3
TRBD2,TRBV6-5,TRBJ2-1,.,TGTGCCAGCAGTGTCGGGACTAGTGACAATGAGCAGTTCTTC,CASSVGTSDNEQFF
.,TRBV5-1,TRBJ1-6,few,TGCGCCAGCAGCACTGGGGGGCGAGGAGATTCACCCCTCCACTTT,CASSTGGRGDSPLHF
TRBD2,TRBV30,TRBJ2-1,.,TGTGCCTGTGGGACTAGCGGGATTAGCTCCTACAATGAGCAGTTCTTC,CACGTSGISSYNEQFF
.,TRBV29-1,TRBJ2-3,few,TGCAGCGTTGGGGTCCCTCCGACAGATACGCAGTATTTT,CSVGVPPTDTQYF
TRBD2,TRBV13,TRBJ2-1,.,TGTGCCAGCAGGAAACTAGCGGGGAACTCCTACAATGAGCAGTTCTTC,CASRKLAGNSYNEQFF
TRBD1,TRBV5-5,TRBJ2-1,.,TGTGCCAGCAGCTCGAAGGCTCTGCCGGGACAGGGAACATACAATGAGCAGTTCTTC,CASSSKALPGQGTYNEQFF
.,TRBV7-2,TRBJ1-6,.,TGTGCCAGCAGCTCCCGGTCAGGAAAGTATTCACCCCTCCACTTT,CASSSRSGKYSPLHF
.,TRBV2,TRBJ1-2,many,TGTGCCAGCAATGAGCGTCCTAACTATGGCTACACCTTC,CASNERPNYGYTF
.,TRBV4-1,TRBJ1-1,.,TGCGCCAGCAGCCCCCTGGTGAATACACCATCAGTCGCAGCTTTCTTT,CASSPLVNTPSVAAFF
TRBD1,TRBV6-1,TRBJ1-1,.,TGTGCCAGCAGTTTAAGGACAGGGACGAACACTGAAGCTTTCTTT,CASSLRTGTNTEAFF
.,TRBV2,TRBJ1-1,.,TGTGCCAGCACTGAGGACAGAGATATGAAAGCTTTCTTT,CASTEDRDMKAFF
TRBD2,TRBV30,TRBJ2-2,.,TGTGCCTGGAGTGGCGGCGGGAGGAAGGGCGGGGAGCTGTTTTTT,CAWSGGGRKGGELFF
.,TRBV2,TRBJ2-7,many,TGTGCCAGCACCCACGCCTACGAGCAGTACTTC,CASTHAYEQYF
.,TRBV7-2,TRBJ1-3,.,TGTGCCAGCAGCTTAGCGTCAGGGGCCCCTGGAAACACCATATATTTT,CASSLASGAPGNTIYF
.,TRBV18,TRBJ1-6,.,TGTGCCAGCTCACTAACTCCGACTGCGAGCTCCTATAATTCACCCCTCCACTTT,CASSLTPTASSYNSPLHF
.,TRBV18,TRBJ2-7,.,TGTGCCAGCTCTCAAGGGAGTTCCGCCTACGAGCAGTACTTC,CASSQGSSAYEQYF
.,TRBV10-2,TRBJ2-1,.,TGCGCCGGGAGCCTCGGACAGATTAATGAGCAGTTCTTC,CAGSLGQINEQFF
.,TRBV7-8,TRBJ1-4,.,TGTGCCAGCAGCTTACCCGGCGAAAAACTGTTTTTT,CASSLPGEKLFF
.,TRBV10-3,TRBJ1-4,.,TGTGCCATCAGGCCCGACGGAGCAACTAATGAAAAACTGTTTTTT,CAIRPDGATNEKLFF
TRBD2,TRBV5-8,TRBJ2-1,.,TGTGCCAGCAGCGACGCTCTAGCGGGAGGCATCAATGAGCAGTTCTTC,CASSDALAGGINEQFF
.,TRBV7-7,TRBJ1-3,.,TGTGCTAGCTCCCCGAGCCCTCTCTCTGGAAACACCATATATTTT,CASSPSPLSGNTIYF
.,TRBV5-4,TRBJ2-3,.,TGTGCCAGCAGCTTAGTCTCCGACAAGAAAGATACGCAGTATTTT,CASSLVSDKKDTQYF
.,TRBV10-3,TRBJ1-3,.,TGTGCCATCAGTGAGAGAGGGGGCTCTGGAAACACCATATATTTT,CAISERGGSGNTIYF
TRBD1,TRBV29-1,TRBJ2-1,.,TGCAGCGTCACCGACAGGGGGCAAGGTAATGAGCAGTTCTTC,CSVTDRGQGNEQFF
.,TRBV28,TRBJ1-2,.,TGTGCCAGCAGTTTAACGATGGGCAGGGTGAACGGCTACACCTTC,CASSLTMGRVNGYTF
.,TRBV6-5,TRBJ1-6,.,TGTGCCAGCAGTCCCAGGGATCTGGATAATTCACCCCTCCACTTT,CASSPRDLDNSPLHF
.,TRBV19,TRBJ2-5,.,TGTGCCAGTAGTATTCCGGGTCTCGGGTCCCAGTACTTC,CASSIPGLGSQYF
.,TRBV28,TRBJ1-5,.,TGTGCCAGCAGGGGTCCCAATCAGCCCCAGCATTTT,CASRGPNQPQHF
.,TRBV29-1,TRBJ2-5,.,TGCAGCGCCAACAGCGATCGGGAGACCCAGTACTTC,CSANSDRETQYF
.,TRBV4-3,TRBJ1-4,.,TGCGCCAGCAGCCAAGTAGCCACTTCTAATGAAAAACTGTTTTTT,CASSQVATSNEKLFF
.,TRBV4-2,TRBJ1-2,.,TGTGCCAGCAGCCAACAGAGTATCTATGGCTACACCTTC,CASSQQSIYGYTF
.,TRBV15,TRBJ2-5,.,TGTGCCACCAGCCCTGGGGGTCGGATGATGGGCCAGCAAGAGACCCAGTACTTC,CATSPGGRMMGQQETQYF
.,TRBV6-5,TRBJ1-6,.,TGTGCCAGCAAGCAGGGTGATTATAATTCACCCCTCCACTTT,CASKQGDYNSPLHF
TRBD1,TRBV5-1,TRBJ2-2,once,TGCGCCAGCAGCTGGAGGACAGGGCCCAGGGGGGACACCGGGGAGCTGTTTTTT,CASSWRTGPRGDTGELFF
.,TRBV6-1,TRBJ1-2,few,TGTGCCAGCACACAGGGCAGGATCTATGGCTACACCTTC,CASTQGRIYGYTF
TRBD2,TRBV10-2,TRBJ2-1,.,TGCGCCAGCGTAGCGGGAGTGAACTACAATGAGCAGTTCTTC,CASVAGVNYNEQFF
.,TRBV11-2,TRBJ1-6,.,TGTGCCAGCAGCTTAGATGCCTGGAATTCACCCCTCCACTTT,CASSLDAWNSPLHF
.,TRBV18,TRBJ2-7,few,TGTGCCAGCTCACCACCGATTTCCCACGAGCAGTACTTC,CASSPPISHEQYF
TRBD1,TRBV25-1,TRBJ1-5,.,TGTGCCAGCGGGGGACAGGGCAATCAGCCCCAGCATTTT,CASGGQGNQPQHF
TRBD2,TRBV14,TRBJ2-5,.,TGTGCCAGCAGCCAACCGCCAGGACTAGCGAAACAAGAGACCCAGTACTTC,CASSQPPGLAKQETQYF
.,TRBV6-6,TRBJ1-4,.,TGTGCCAGCAGGGGAGCACAGGCAACTAATGAAAAACTGTTTTTT,CASRGAQATNEKLFF
.,TRBV4-2,TRBJ1-2,.,TGTGCCAGCAGCCAAGGACAGATTTCTAACTATGGCTACACCTTC,CASSQGQISNYGYTF
.,TRBV19,TRBJ1-2,.,TGTGCCAGTAGTACGGTAGCGGGGGAGTCAAATGGCTACACCTTC,CASSTVAGESNGYTF
TRBD1,TRBV12-5,TRBJ1-5,few,TGTGCTAGCCATACCGGGACAGTGTTCAATCAGCCCCAGCATTTT,CASHTGTVFNQPQHF
.,TRBV6-1,TRBJ1-2,.,TGTGCCAGCAGATCATCGGCCAACTATGGCTACACCTTC,CASRSSANYGYTF
.,TRBV7-6,TRBJ1-4,.,TGTGCCAGCAGCTTAGGCCTTTATGAAAAACTGTTTTTT,CASSLGLYEKLFF
TRBD1,TRBV12-5,TRBJ1-1,.,TGTGCTAGTGGGGGGGACAGGGTGATAATTGGCGACACTGAAGCTTTCTTT,CASGGDRVIIGDTEAFF
TRBD1,TRBV6-1,TRBJ1-5,.,TGTGCCAGCAGAAACTCAGGGGGAAATCAGCCCCAGCATTTT,CASRNSGGNQPQHF
TRBD2,TRBV4-1,TRBJ2-3,.,TGCGCCAGCAGCCAAGATGGGGCGGGGGGGAAGACAGATACGCAGTATTTT,CASSQDGAGGKTDTQYF
.,TRBV5-6,TRBJ1-5,.,TGTGCCAGCAGCTTCGGGACTCAGCCCCAGCATTTT,CASSFGTQPQHF
.,TRBV6-1,TRBJ1-1,few,TGTGCCAGCAGTGAAGAGGGGATGGCTTTCTTT,CASSEEGMAFF
TRBD1,TRBV30,TRBJ1-1,few,TGTGCCTGGAAGGGACAGGGAAGTTGGGGCACTGAAGCTTTCTTT,CAWKGQGSWGTEAFF
TRBD1,TRBV7-2,TRBJ1-2,.,TGTGCCAAAACGCCCCAGGGGGCAAACTATGGCTACACCTTC,CAKTPQGANYGYTF
TRBD1,TRBV2,TRBJ1-1,.,TGTGCCAGCAGAGACAGGGACGAAGCTTTCTTT,CASRDRDEAFF
.,TRBV5-4,TRBJ2-2,.,TGTGCCAGCAGCTTGGAACCGCAGAGGTCGGGAACCGGGGAGCTGTTTTTT,CASSLEPQRSGTGELFF